This T cell receptor beta chain was captured by sequencing in a study of blood T cells in healthy people across ages (dated by TCRdb to about 2015). Notes on the research overall: Template switching captured roughly one uniquely barcoded TCR beta cDNA molecule per two T cells in model experiments. To avoid experimental bias, donors of different ages were spread randomly across the sequencing lanes. The donors were split into four age groups: young (average roughly 15 years), middle-aged (about 40), aged (roughly 68) and long-lived (approximately 89). The study measured age-related changes in TCR beta repertoire diversity using deep sequencing normalized with unique cDNA molecular identifiers. Using the same blood draw, the study looked at two additional independent replicas of 1 million unique cDNA reads for two donors, one aged 18 to 30 and the other aged 80 or older.

In this sample, this clonotype turned up many times. This receptor's antigen is unknown. Base qualities are not provided; no much larger clone lies one nucleotide away. From V the trimming removes 5 bases and from J it removes 5 bases, while the gene matches leave 4 bases of the junction unaccounted for. Reading from cysteine to phenylalanine, the CDR3 counts 13 amino acids. Of all the DNA, just the CDR3 is kept, 39 bases in frame from base 1. Donors were 39 systemically healthy Caucasian individuals from Russia aged roughly 6 to 90 years. About 10 milliliters of peripheral blood were collected from each donor into EDTA-treated Vacutainer tubes. Ficoll-Paque density-gradient centrifugation was used to isolate PBMCs, with at least 6.5 million per sample. Trizol reagent was used to extract total RNA from PBMCs, with at least 6 micrograms per sample. The percentages of naive CD45RAhigh/CD27high T cells were determined by flow cytometry on a PBMC aliquot from every donor.

The method was 5' RACE. TCRdb lists the instrument as Illumina HiSeq 2500. A second roughly 7 to 12 cycle PCR used a sample-barcoded 5' primer and a J-beta primer mix. A unique molecular identifier was introduced onto each TCR beta cDNA molecule by a template-switch 5' adaptor carrying 12 random nucleotides. Each sample yielded at least 3 million CDR3-containing paired-end reads. All of the RNA was converted into first-strand cDNA using the Mint cDNA synthesis kit, with a TRBC-specific oligonucleotide serving as the primer. Following uracil-DNA glycosylase treatment, all cDNA underwent a first 18-cycle PCR with the universal primers M1SS and BC2_uni_R. The paper's data handling went like this. Normalization of each sample was performed by random selection of 1 million high-quality reads, each carrying a distinct molecular identifier. Instead of being binned into consensus sequences, reads that shared molecular identifiers were thrown out. MiTCR, run with a Q25 quality threshold and the strictest error-elimination algorithm, handled CDR3 identification, clonotype clustering and error correction. Lower-bound total TCR beta diversity was estimated with a nonparametric unseen species model using Euler transformation. Through fastp at Q25 and MiXCR, TCRdb rebuilt clones from the public reads, retaining in-frame beta chains. Rows are combined by CDR3 protein, so each entry shows the most common genes and DNA. The V and J calls and clone size come from TCRdb's table, not from the authors' own analysis. Within this sample are 1.5 million to 2 million distinct CDR3 sequences, with roughly 30% of them counted one time only. The ten top clones hold around 7.7% of the sample.

Study-level results and caveats: As age increased, observed TCR beta diversity per million T cells dropped in a roughly linear way, and a significant reduction was already evident by age 40. Estimates of total diversity from one million sequenced T cells were regarded as lower bounds and underestimates. There was a strong correlation between observed TCR beta diversity and the percentage of naive T cells measured by flow cytometry. Compared with the aged group, more naive CD4+ T cells, fewer expanded clones and increased TCR diversity were shown by the long-lived group, suggesting age selection. Conclusive comparison of naive and antigen-experienced compartments was prevented by the profiling of bulk unsorted PBMCs. The CMV infection status of donors was not known, potentially confounding age-related changes in expanded clonotypes.

The V gene is TRBV12-3 or TRBV12-4 and the J gene is TRBJ2-5, and 8 junction bases match TRBD2. This TCR was recovered from a young woman in good health. The sequenced sample was blood. The CDR3 region has the sequence CASSRTGGETQYF. The nucleotide sequence is given as TGTGCCAGCAGTCGTACGGGGGGGGAGACCCAGTACTTC.